This is a list of T cell receptor beta chains from one sample in a study of CD8 T cells in ankylosing spondylitis. From the 5' RACE reads, TCRdb called clonotypes with MiXCR, one entry per CDR3 protein. The table records 750,000 to 850,000 distinct CDR3 sequences, about 11% of them present only once. The specimen sequenced was blood, either unsorted or a sorted T cell fraction (not recorded which). The receptors shown here come from a male donor with ankylosing spondylitis. The CDR3 runs from the conserved cysteine through the conserved F or W. D genes are given only for firm matches. The size field is filled for only some rows; it gives once, few, many or a size class.

TRBD1 | TRBJ1-2 | - | TRBV7-2 | TGTGCCAGCAGCTATGACCCGGGACAGAAATATGGCTACACCTTC | CASSYDPGQKYGYTF
TRBD1 | TRBJ2-5 | - | TRBV12-5 | TGTGCTAGTGCCTCCGGAGACAGGGGGCTTATGGAGACCCAGTACTTC | CASASGDRGLMETQYF
- | TRBJ2-7 | few | TRBV12-3/TRBV12-4 | TGTGCCTCCGGGCTTACCTCCTACGAGCAGTACTTC | CASGLTSYEQYF
TRBD1 | TRBJ2-7 | - | TRBV20-1 | TGCAGTGCTAGTCGAGGACAGGGAGCCTACGAGCAGTACTTC | CSASRGQGAYEQYF
- | TRBJ2-6 | - | TRBV10-1 | TGCGCCAGCAGTGAGTCCTGGACAGCTGGGGCCAACGTCCTGACTTTC | CASSESWTAGANVLTF
TRBD1 | TRBJ2-3 | many | TRBV10-2 | TGCGCCAGCAGTGACCTCTATGGCAGGGGGCGCGAGACAGATACGCAGTATTTT | CASSDLYGRGRETDTQYF
TRBD2 | TRBJ2-1 | few | TRBV3-1 | TGTGCCAGCAGCCAAGTGAAAGCTAGCGGGATTTACAATGAGCAGTTCTTC | CASSQVKASGIYNEQFF
TRBD2 | TRBJ2-1 | - | TRBV10-3 | TGTGCCATCAGGCCGGGACTAGCCCACAATGAGCAGTTCTTC | CAIRPGLAHNEQFF
- | TRBJ2-5 | - | TRBV9 | TGTGCCAGCAGCGTAGACGTACAGGGCGAGACCCAGTACTTC | CASSVDVQGETQYF
- | TRBJ1-4 | - | TRBV7-9 | TGTGCCAGCAGCTTACAGGGGCGACTAGATGAAAAACTGTTTTTT | CASSLQGRLDEKLFF
- | TRBJ1-5 | many | TRBV7-9 | TGTGCCAGCAGCTTAAACAATCAGCCCCAGCATTTT | CASSLNNQPQHF
- | TRBJ2-1 | - | TRBV20-1 | TGCAGTGCTAGGGACTCTCGCGCGGGTTCCTACAATGAGCAGTTCTTC | CSARDSRAGSYNEQFF
TRBD2 | TRBJ2-3 | - | TRBV5-5 | TGTGCCAGCAGCTTGAGGACTAGCGGGAGGTACACAGATACGCAGTATTTT | CASSLRTSGRYTDTQYF
- | TRBJ1-5 | few | TRBV20-1 | TGCAGTGCTAGAGATCCTGGGAGGGGATTTCAGCCCCAGCATTTT | CSARDPGRGFQPQHF
- | TRBJ2-2 | many | TRBV7-2 | TGTGCCAGCAGCTTCACGCATCGAGGGGAGCTGTTTTTT | CASSFTHRGELFF
TRBD2 | TRBJ2-1 | many | TRBV20-1 | TGCAGTGCTAGAGTGACTAGCGGTACCTACAATGAGCAGTTCTTC | CSARVTSGTYNEQFF
- | TRBJ2-7 | few | TRBV27 | TGTGCCAGCAGGCTTGCTGGCAATTTGCACTCCGAGCAGTACTTC | CASRLAGNLHSEQYF
TRBD2 | TRBJ2-5 | - | TRBV27 | TGTGCCAGCAGTAGAGTGTTAGCGGGAGACTATGCGGAGACCCAGTACTTC | CASSRVLAGDYAETQYF
TRBD1 | TRBJ1-2 | many | TRBV12-3/TRBV12-4 | TGTGCCAGCAGTTCGAGGACAGGGGGCTGGGATGGCTACACCTTC | CASSSRTGGWDGYTF
TRBD1 | TRBJ2-3 | many | TRBV29-1 | TGCAGCGTGGCCGCCGGGACAGTAACAGATACGCAGTATTTT | CSVAAGTVTDTQYF
- | TRBJ1-3 | many | TRBV12-3/TRBV12-4 | TGTGCCAGCAGTTCGACGGCCATATATTTT | CASSSTAIYF
TRBD2 | TRBJ2-1 | - | TRBV7-9 | TGTGCCAGCAGCCCGAATCCGGGACTATCCTACAATGAGCAGTTCTTC | CASSPNPGLSYNEQFF
- | TRBJ2-1 | - | TRBV2 | TGTACCAGCAGTCTTAGCGTAGGGGGAGGGCCTATGGTCAATGAGCAGTTCTTC | CTSSLSVGGGPMVNEQFF
TRBD2 | TRBJ2-3 | few | TRBV10-3 | TGTGCCATCACGACTAGCGGGGGCACAGATACGCAGTATTTT | CAITTSGGTDTQYF
- | TRBJ2-5 | - | TRBV7-2 | TGTGCCAGCAGCTTAAAGGGGGGAAAGACCCAGTACTTC | CASSLKGGKTQYF
TRBD2 | TRBJ2-1 | - | TRBV7-9 | TGTGCCAGCAGCGAACTTAGCGGGAACCCCTACAATGAGCAGTTCTTC | CASSELSGNPYNEQFF
- | TRBJ2-1 | few | TRBV29-1 | TGCAGCGTCGACAGCGCATCCTACAATGAGCAGTTCTTC | CSVDSASYNEQFF
- | TRBJ2-7 | many | TRBV6-5 | TGTGCCAGCATGGGACAGCAGTACTTC | CASMGQQYF